The present T cell receptor beta chain was sequenced within a study of CD8+CD57+ T cells in acquired aplastic anemia. Across the whole study: Average DNA yield from sorted CD4+ and CD8+ cells was around 3.2 ug. Study-wide findings and caveats: Both patients and controls carried the same twenty-nine CD8+ CDR3 sequences. Patients and controls were not found to differ significantly in CD8+ Simpson's diversity.

Genomic DNA, serving as template, underwent TCR beta VDJ and CDR3 profiling. TCRdb re-called the reads with MiXCR, one entry per CDR3 protein. The sample holds some 240,000 distinct CDR3 sequences; 34% are singletons and the top ten take 0.9% to 1.2%. This clonotype was seen ten or more times. Its specificity is not known. Sequenced material: sorted CD4+, CD8+, or CD8+CD57+ T cells (not recorded which) from PBMCs. This sequence was found in a human donor in good health, serving as a control.

In DNA, the CDR3 is TGTGCCAGCAGCGGCGAGAGGAACGGGGAGCTGTTTTTT. Its translation is CASSGERNGELFF. The rearrangement links TRBV7-7 to TRBJ2-2, with D hard to call. This CDR3 has 13 amino acids. CDR1 is SSHAT and CDR2 is FNYEAQ in the germline V gene (reference sequence). V was trimmed by 5 bases and J by 7 bases, leaving 11 bases between them. Combining the CDR3 with reference TRBV7-7 and TRBJ2-2 gives the whole variable domain GAGVSQSPRYKVTKRGQDVTLRCDPISSHATLYWYQQALGQGPEFLTYFNYEAQPDKSGLPSDRFSAERPEGSISTLTIQRTEQRDSAMYRCASSGERNGELFFGEGSRLTVL.